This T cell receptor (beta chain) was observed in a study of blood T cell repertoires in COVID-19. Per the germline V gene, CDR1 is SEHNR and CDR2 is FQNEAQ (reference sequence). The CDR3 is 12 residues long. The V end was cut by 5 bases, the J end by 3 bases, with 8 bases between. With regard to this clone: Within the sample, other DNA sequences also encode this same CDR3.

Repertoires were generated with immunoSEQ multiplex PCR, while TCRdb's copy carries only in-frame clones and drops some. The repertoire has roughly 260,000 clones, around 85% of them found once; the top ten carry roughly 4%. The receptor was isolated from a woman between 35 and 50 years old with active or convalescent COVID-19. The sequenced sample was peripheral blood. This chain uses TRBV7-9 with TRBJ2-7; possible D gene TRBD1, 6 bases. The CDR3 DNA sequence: TGTGCCAGCAGCCTCAGGGGCTACGAGCAGTACTTC. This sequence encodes CASSLRGYEQYF.